This T cell receptor (beta chain) was captured by sequencing in a study of T cell responses to AZD1222 COVID-19 vaccine. Clones were sequenced by immunoSEQ multiplex PCR, and TCRdb holds only the in-frame ones, with some missing. The sample holds about 100,000 clones, about 90% seen once. With 2 bases clipped from V and 0 bases from J, the junction kept 1 base outside the gene matches. Per the germline V gene, CDR1 is SGDLS and CDR2 is YYNGEE. The CDR3 runs 14 residues. Regarding this clone: Other DNA sequences of this sample code for an identical CDR3.

The source is an adult in good health. The chain carries TRBV9 and TRBJ2-7, with TRBD1 matching over 8 bases. This material consisted of peripheral blood, taken on day 0 of AZD1222 vaccination. The CDR3 loop reads CASSVGQDSYEQYF. In DNA, the CDR3 is TGTGCCAGCAGCGTGGGACAGGACTCCTACGAGCAGTACTTC.